This TCR beta chain derives from a study of control samples from healthy donors and cancer patients. Profiled with immunoSEQ multiplex PCR; TCRdb holds only in-frame clones, not every one. The data hold roughly 130,000 clones, with about 95% observed a single time. The CDR3 consists of 13 residues. Germline CDR1 and CDR2: MNHEY and SVGAGI. Germline trimming cut 6 bases from V and 8 bases from J; bases unmatched to any gene: 6. The V gene is TRBV6-5, the J gene TRBJ1-3; 8 nucleotides line up with TRBD1. The receptor was derived from a man aged 25 to 45 in good health. The sample was blood. This CDR3 is CASSITGGDTIYF. The CDR3 region has the DNA TGTGCCAGCAGCATCACAGGGGGGGACACCATATATTTT.